This TCR beta chain stems from a study of cytomegalovirus exposure and HLA in healthy donors. Study-level findings and limits: Later analysis placed DRB1 highest and HLA-C lowest in TCR association rates, which differed by HLA locus.

A word on this clone: Its specificity is unknown.

The CDR3 has 16 amino acids. Germline CDR1 reads SGHDN; CDR2 reads FVKESK. Trimming left V 0 bases short and J 7 bases short, with 13 bases between. Primers included in the PCR were 60 Vbeta and 13 Jbeta primers. Only in-frame clones appear in the TCRdb table, and some are missing; sequencing was by immunoSEQ multiplex PCR. The repertoire has about 200,000 clones, 79% of them found once; the top ten carry approximately 1.4%. This chain joins TRBV14 and TRBJ1-6, with D perhaps matching TRBD1 (6 bases). The sequenced sample was PBMCs. This clonotype was obtained from a girl under 18 in good health and CMV-seropositive. The CDR3 here is CASSQDGGARNSPLHF. The CDR3 coding sequence is TGTGCCAGCAGCCAAGATGGGGGGGCGCGCAATTCACCCCTCCACTTT.